Ten or more counts support the clone carrying this TCR beta chain. Trimming cost V 5 bases and J 7 bases; bases outside gene matches: 7. The CDR3 consists of 14 residues. The germline V gene encodes CDR1 MDHEN and CDR2 SYDVKM. The data were obtained in a study of T cells in Graves' hyperthyroidism and ophthalmopathy. TCR beta CDR3 regions were amplified from RNA transcripts. The HTBI primer set drove a first-round RT-PCR of the TCR CDR3. TCRdb re-derived calls from the multiplex PCR reads in MiXCR, one entry per CDR3 protein. The sample lists 400,000 or so distinct CDR3 sequences, roughly an eighth seen once, with around 27% in the top ten.

This TCR was recovered from a man between 45 and 60 years old with Graves' ophthalmopathy. This chain connects TRBV28 to TRBJ1-2; 10 bases agree with TRBD1. Material for sequencing was blood. CDR3 in amino acids: CASSPGTGASGYTF. The CDR3 DNA reads as TGTGCCAGCAGTCCCGGGACAGGGGCTAGTGGCTACACCTTC.